Given below is one TCR beta chain in context. Its matching antigen is unknown. Given a much more abundant clone one base away, this may be a read error. Amplification of TCR beta CDR3 regions used RNA as the template. First-round RT-PCR with HTBI primers amplified the TCR CDR3 region. TCRdb re-derived calls from the multiplex PCR reads in MiXCR, one entry per CDR3 protein. The data contain approximately 400,000 distinct CDR3 sequences, around a sixth of them singletons. The CDR3 length is 15 residues. Germline CDR1 and CDR2: KGHDR and SFDVKD. These patients, aged 18 to 65, had recently diagnosed hyperthyroidism lasting under 2 months. These data originate in a study of T cells in Graves' hyperthyroidism and ophthalmopathy. The study, taken as a whole, reports: In validation, the model predicted ophthalmopathy. These predictions came a median about 6.5 months before onset.

Sequenced: blood. The genes are TRBV24-1 and TRBJ1-2; TRBD1 is a possible D gene (6 bases). This sequence originates from a woman in her late teens or twenties with Graves' hyperthyroidism. CDR3 amino acids: CATSDSQGRNYGHTF. The CDR3 DNA is TGTGCCACCAGTGATTCACAGGGACGTAACTATGGCCACACCTTC.